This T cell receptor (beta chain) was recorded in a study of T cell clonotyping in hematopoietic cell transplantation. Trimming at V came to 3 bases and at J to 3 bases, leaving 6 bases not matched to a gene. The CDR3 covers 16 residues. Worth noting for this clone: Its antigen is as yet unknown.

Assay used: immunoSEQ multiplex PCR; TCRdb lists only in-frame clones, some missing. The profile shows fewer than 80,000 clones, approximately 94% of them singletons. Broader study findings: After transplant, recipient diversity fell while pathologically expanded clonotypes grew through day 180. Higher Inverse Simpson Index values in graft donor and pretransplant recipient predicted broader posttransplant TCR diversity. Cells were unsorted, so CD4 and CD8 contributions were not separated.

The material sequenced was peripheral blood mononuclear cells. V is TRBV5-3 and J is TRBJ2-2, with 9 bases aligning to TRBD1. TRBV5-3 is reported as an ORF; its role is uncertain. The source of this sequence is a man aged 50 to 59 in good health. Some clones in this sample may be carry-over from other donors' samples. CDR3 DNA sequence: TGTGCCAGAAGCTACGAGGACAGGGGTGACACCGGGGAGCTGTTTTTT. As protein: CARSYEDRGDTGELFF.